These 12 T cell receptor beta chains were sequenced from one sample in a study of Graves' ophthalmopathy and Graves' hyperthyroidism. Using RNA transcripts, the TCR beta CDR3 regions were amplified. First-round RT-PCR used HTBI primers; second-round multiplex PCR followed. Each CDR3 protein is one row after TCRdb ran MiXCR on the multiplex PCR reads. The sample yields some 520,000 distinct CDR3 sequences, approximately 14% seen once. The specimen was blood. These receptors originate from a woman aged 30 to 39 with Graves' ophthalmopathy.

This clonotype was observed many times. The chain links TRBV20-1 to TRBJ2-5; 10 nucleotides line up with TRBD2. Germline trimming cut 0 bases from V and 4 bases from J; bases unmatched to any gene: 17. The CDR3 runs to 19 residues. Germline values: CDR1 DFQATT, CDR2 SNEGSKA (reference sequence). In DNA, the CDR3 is TGCAGTGCTAGAGAACCGAGCAGGGGAAGGGGGACTAGCGCAGAGACCCAGTACTTC. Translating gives CSAREPSRGRGTSAETQYF.

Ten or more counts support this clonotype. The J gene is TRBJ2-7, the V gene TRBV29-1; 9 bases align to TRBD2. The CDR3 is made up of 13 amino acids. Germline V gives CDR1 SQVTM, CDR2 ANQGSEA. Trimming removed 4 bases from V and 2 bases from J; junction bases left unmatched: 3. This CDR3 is CSVVSGGTYEQYF. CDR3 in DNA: TGCAGCGTTGTTAGCGGGGGAACCTACGAGCAGTACTTC.

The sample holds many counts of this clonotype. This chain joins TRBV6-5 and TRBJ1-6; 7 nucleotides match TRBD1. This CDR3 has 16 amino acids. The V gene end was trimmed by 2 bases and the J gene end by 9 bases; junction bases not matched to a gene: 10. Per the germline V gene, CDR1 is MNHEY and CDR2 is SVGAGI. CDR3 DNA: TGTGCCAGCAGTTACCTACAGGGGCCGGGATTTTCACCCCTCCACTTT. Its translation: CASSYLQGPGFSPLHF.

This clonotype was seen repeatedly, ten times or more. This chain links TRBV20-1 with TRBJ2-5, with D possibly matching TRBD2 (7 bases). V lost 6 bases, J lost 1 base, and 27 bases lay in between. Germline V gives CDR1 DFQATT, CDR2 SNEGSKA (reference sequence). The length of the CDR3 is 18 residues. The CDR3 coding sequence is TGCAGTGCAGAGGCGGGGGCGAGAAGCCTGGCCCCCCAAGAGACCCAGTACTTC. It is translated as CSAEAGARSLAPQETQYF.

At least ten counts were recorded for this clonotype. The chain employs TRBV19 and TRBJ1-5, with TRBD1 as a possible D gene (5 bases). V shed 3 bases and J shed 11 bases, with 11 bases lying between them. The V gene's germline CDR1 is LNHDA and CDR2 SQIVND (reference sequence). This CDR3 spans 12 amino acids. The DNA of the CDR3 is TGTGCCAGTAGTATGAGTGGGGCAGCCCAGCATTTT. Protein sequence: CASSMSGAAQHF.

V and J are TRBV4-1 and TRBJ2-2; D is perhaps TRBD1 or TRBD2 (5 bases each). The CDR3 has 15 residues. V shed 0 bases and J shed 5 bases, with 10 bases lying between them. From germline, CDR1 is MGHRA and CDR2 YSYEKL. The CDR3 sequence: CASSQEVGPTGELFF. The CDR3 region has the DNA TGCGCCAGCAGCCAAGAGGTGGGACCGACCGGGGAGCTGTTTTTT.

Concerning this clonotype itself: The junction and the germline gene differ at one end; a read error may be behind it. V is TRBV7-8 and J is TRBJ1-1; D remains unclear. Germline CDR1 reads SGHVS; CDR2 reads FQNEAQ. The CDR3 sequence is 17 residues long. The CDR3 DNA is TGTGCCAGCAGCATCAACCTTTTTAAGGGAAGACATGTTGAAGCTTTCTTC. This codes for CASSINLFKGRHVEAFF.

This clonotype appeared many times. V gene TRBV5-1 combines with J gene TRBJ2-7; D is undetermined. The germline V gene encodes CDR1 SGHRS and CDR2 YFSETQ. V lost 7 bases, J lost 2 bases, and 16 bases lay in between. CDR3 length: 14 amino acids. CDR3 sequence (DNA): TGCGCCAGCGGGTCCCAGGACGGCACCTACGAGCAGTACTTC. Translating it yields CASGSQDGTYEQYF.

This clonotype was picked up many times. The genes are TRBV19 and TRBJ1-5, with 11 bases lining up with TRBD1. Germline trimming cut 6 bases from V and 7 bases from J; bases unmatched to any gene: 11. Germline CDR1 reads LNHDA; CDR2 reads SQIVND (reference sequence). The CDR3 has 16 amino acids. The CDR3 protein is CASRIHGQGAGQPQHF. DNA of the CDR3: TGTGCCAGTAGGATACATGGACAGGGGGCCGGGCAGCCCCAGCATTTT.

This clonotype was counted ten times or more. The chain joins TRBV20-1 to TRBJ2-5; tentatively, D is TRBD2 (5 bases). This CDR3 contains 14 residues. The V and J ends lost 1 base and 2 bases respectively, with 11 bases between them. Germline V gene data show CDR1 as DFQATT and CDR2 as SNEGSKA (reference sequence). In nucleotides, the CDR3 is TGCAGTGCTAGAGTGGGAGTGGGTCAAGAGACCCAGTACTTC. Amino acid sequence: CSARVGVGQETQYF.

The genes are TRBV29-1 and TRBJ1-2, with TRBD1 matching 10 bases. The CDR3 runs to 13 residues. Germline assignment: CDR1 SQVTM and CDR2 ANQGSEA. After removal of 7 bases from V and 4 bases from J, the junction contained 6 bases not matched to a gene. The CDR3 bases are TGCAGCGCACGGGACAGGGGTGGCTATGGCTACACCTTC. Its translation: CSARDRGGYGYTF.

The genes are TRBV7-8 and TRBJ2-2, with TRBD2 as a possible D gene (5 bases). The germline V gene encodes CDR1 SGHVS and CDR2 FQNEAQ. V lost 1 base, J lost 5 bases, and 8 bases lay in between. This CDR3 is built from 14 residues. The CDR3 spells CASSLGPGTGELFF. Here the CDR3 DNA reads TGTGCCAGCAGCTTAGGGCCGGGAACCGGGGAGCTGTTTTTT.